This TCR beta chain was retrieved from a study of CD8+ T cells in alopecia areata. On the study more broadly: The study gave treated patients oral tofacitinib at 5 to 10 mg twice daily.

Extraction and reverse transcription of RNA yielded cDNA as the sequencing template. Repertoires were generated with immunoSEQ multiplex PCR, while TCRdb's copy carries only in-frame clones and drops some. The sample records 140,000 to 150,000 clones, roughly three fifths being singletons. This clone has only a few counts. CDR3 length: 13 residues. Germline V gene sequence: CDR1 SQVTM, CDR2 ANQGSEA. V dropped 4 bases and J dropped 4 bases, with 12 bases sitting between them. Sequenced material: CD4+ T cells sorted from blood, taken at week 0. The clonotype comes from a human donor with alopecia areata. The chain links TRBV29-1 to TRBJ2-3; maybe TRBD1 (6 bases). This CDR3 reads CSVAIPGADTQYF. The CDR3 nucleotides are TGCAGCGTTGCCATTCCAGGGGCAGATACGCAGTATTTT.